This T cell receptor beta chain came from a study of cytomegalovirus exposure and HLA in healthy donors. PCR was performed using 60 Vbeta and 13 Jbeta primers. Some clones are missing from TCRdb's copy, which holds only in-frame ones; the method was immunoSEQ multiplex PCR. This table has some 100,000 clones, 81% appearing once. This CDR3 region has 14 residues. Trimming removed 0 bases from V and 8 bases from J, with 11 bases in between. Germline CDR1 reads LNHNV; CDR2 reads YYDKDF (reference sequence). This sequence was found in a girl aged 2 to 10 in good health and CMV-seropositive. The chain recombines TRBV15 with TRBJ2-1, with a tentative D call TRBD2 (6 bases). Sequencing was done on a sample of PBMCs. CDR3 region: CATSRDGGTDEQFF. CDR3 sequence (DNA): TGTGCCACCAGCAGAGATGGGGGGACCGATGAGCAGTTCTTC.